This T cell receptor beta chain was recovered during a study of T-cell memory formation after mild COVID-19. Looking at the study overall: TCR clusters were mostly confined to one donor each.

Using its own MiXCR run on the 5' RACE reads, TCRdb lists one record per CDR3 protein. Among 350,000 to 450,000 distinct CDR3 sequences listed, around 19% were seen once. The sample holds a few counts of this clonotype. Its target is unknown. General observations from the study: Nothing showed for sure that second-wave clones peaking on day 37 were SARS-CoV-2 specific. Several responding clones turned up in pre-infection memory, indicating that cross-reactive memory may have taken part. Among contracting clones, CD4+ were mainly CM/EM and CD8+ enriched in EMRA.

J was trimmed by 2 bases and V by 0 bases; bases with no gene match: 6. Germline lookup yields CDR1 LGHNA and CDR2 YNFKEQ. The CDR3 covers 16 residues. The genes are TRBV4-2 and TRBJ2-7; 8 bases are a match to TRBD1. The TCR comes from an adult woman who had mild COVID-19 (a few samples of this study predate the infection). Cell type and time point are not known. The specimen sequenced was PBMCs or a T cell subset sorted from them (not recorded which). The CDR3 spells CASSQDRRDRTYEQYF. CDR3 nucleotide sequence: TGTGCCAGCAGCCAAGATCGCCGGGACAGGACCTACGAGCAGTACTTC.